This T cell receptor beta chain was sequenced for a study of vaccination and CD4 T cells after COVID-19. Study-level background: Six men and four women formed the convalescents, two being Hispanic.

Treatment: roughly nine-day PBMC culture with coronavirus spike peptide pools or control peptides (ViraFEST assay). This clonotype was detected only a few times. What it recognizes is unknown. V dropped 5 bases and J dropped 1 base, with 17 bases sitting between them. The germline gives CDR1 LNHNV, CDR2 YYDKDF (reference sequence). CDR3 length equals 17 residues. The Oncomine TCR Beta short-read assay was applied to DNA of cultured CD4+ T cells. TCRdb recomputed calls from the PCR reads with MiXCR, one row per CDR3 protein. The data hold roughly 15,000 distinct CDR3 sequences, with 27% observed a single time.

This TCR derives from a human donor who had recovered from COVID-19. The rearrangement links TRBV15 to TRBJ1-4, with D unresolved. The sample was CD4+ T cells from blood, cultured in vitro. The CDR3 is CATSRTWVLQTNEKLFF. As DNA, the CDR3 is TGTGCCACCAGCCGAACATGGGTATTGCAAACTAATGAAAAACTGTTTTTT.